This T cell receptor (beta chain) was obtained from a study of PD-L1 blockade in urothelial cancer. The sample's time point: pretreatment peripheral blood. The CDR3 consists of 14 residues. Germline V gene data show CDR1 as MNHEY and CDR2 as SVGAGI. V shed 6 bases and J 7 bases; nucleotides not matched to a gene: 10. Profiling relied on immunoSEQ multiplex PCR, and the TCRdb table lists in-frame clones only, not all of them. The repertoire holds 55,000 to 80,000 clones, with around 86% as singletons. Notes on this clone: Its antigen remains unidentified.

Notes on the study in general: Tumor-associated blood clones were expanded more by durable-benefit patients at 3 weeks.

Sequencing used PBMCs, obtained around atezolizumab (anti-PD-L1) treatment. The receptor was derived from a man between 60 and 75 years old with urothelial cancer. This chain uses TRBV6-5 with TRBJ1-2, with 8 bases that match TRBD1. The CDR3 sequence: CASRRHGQGAGYTF. The CDR3 DNA sequence: TGTGCCAGCAGACGCCACGGACAGGGTGCTGGCTACACCTTC.